The 19 T cell receptor beta chains presented below share a single source sample, sequenced in a study of T-cell memory formation after mild COVID-19. TCRdb analysed the 5' RACE reads with MiXCR anew, one entry per CDR3 protein. This sample has about 350,000 distinct CDR3 sequences, with roughly 14% found just once. Material: PBMCs or a T cell subset sorted from them (not recorded which). These receptors originate from a man younger than 35 who had mild COVID-19 (a few samples of this study predate the infection). Cell type and time point are not known.

The chain joins TRBV5-1 to TRBJ1-5, with a weak D call TRBD1 (5 bases). Germline loops: CDR1 SGHRS, CDR2 YFSETQ. There are 15 residues in the CDR3. V lost 3 bases and J 4 bases, leaving 14 bases between the germline ends. CDR3 in amino acids: CASSWGTGRNQPQHF. CDR3 nucleotides: TGCGCCAGCAGCTGGGGGACGGGACGGAATCAGCCCCAGCATTTT.

The V call is TRBV7-2, the J call TRBJ1-4, with TRBD1 matching over 12 bases. Germline lookup yields CDR1 SGHTA and CDR2 FQGNSA. The CDR3 runs 18 residues. The V segment lost 2 bases and the J segment 6 bases; nucleotides outside the gene matches: 10. CDR3 residues: CASSLTSPGTGGDEKLFF. CDR3 sequence (DNA): TGTGCCAGCAGCTTAACCTCCCCCGGGACAGGGGGCGATGAAAAACTGTTTTTT.

The chain uses TRBV29-1 and TRBJ2-7; D is possibly TRBD1 (6 bases). CDR3 length: 16 residues. Trimming left V 5 bases short and J 0 bases short, with 20 bases between. Per germline, CDR1 SQVTM and CDR2 ANQGSEA. The CDR3 sequence is CSVLLPSDRSSYEQYV. In nucleotides, the CDR3 is TGCAGCGTTCTACTACCTTCGGACAGAAGCTCCTACGAGCAGTACGTC.

This rearrangement joins TRBV20-1 to TRBJ2-1; D remains unclear. Trimming removed 2 bases from V and 8 bases from J, with 13 bases in between. The CDR3 runs to 13 residues. The V gene's germline CDR1 is DFQATT and CDR2 SNEGSKA (reference sequence). CDR3 in DNA: TGCAGTGCTAGACTCCCGGCGAGGCATGAGCAGTTCTTC. Translation gives CSARLPARHEQFF.

This clonotype was counted a few times. V is TRBV12-3 or TRBV12-4 and J is TRBJ2-2; 8 nucleotides line up with TRBD2. The CDR3 extends over 15 amino acids. V trimming: 4 bases; J trimming: 5 bases; junction bases outside the gene matches: 6. The CDR3 loop is CASSSVGGGTGELFF. CDR3 DNA sequence: TGTGCCAGCAGTTCTGTGGGCGGGGGGACCGGGGAGCTGTTTTTT.

This clonotype has just a few counts. The rearrangement joins TRBV7-9 to TRBJ2-5; D remains unclear. V lost 0 bases, J lost 10 bases, and 9 bases lay in between. This CDR3 has 12 residues. Germline V CDR1 and CDR2: SEHNR, FQNEAQ (reference sequence). CDR3 residues: CASSLALYVQYF. Written as DNA, the CDR3 is TGTGCCAGCAGCTTAGCGTTGTACGTCCAGTACTTC.

This clonotype was seen a few times. This rearrangement joins TRBV4-3 to TRBJ2-3, with a weak D call TRBD2 (6 bases). V lost 4 bases to trimming and J lost 9 bases, with 11 bases between them. The germline gives CDR1 LGHNA, CDR2 YSLEER. The CDR3 totals 12 residues. This chain's CDR3 is CASSPQGGTQYF. The CDR3 DNA sequence: TGCGCCAGCAGCCCGCAGGGAGGCACGCAGTATTTT.

The chain is built from TRBV5-1 and TRBJ2-1; maybe TRBD1 (6 bases). The V gene's germline CDR1 is SGHRS and CDR2 YFSETQ. This CDR3 contains 15 residues. The germline V and J ends were trimmed by 5 bases and 4 bases, with 16 bases remaining between them. As DNA, the CDR3 is TGCGCCAGCAGTTTGAAAGGGGGAAGTTACAATGAGCAGTTCTTC. It is translated as CASSLKGGSYNEQFF.

The genes are TRBV2 and TRBJ1-1; D ambiguous. The CDR3 has 10 amino acids. CDR1 and CDR2 (germline): SNHLY, FYNNEI. Trimming removed 7 bases at V and 5 bases at J, with 5 bases between. CDR3 loop: CASMRTEAFF. The CDR3 coding sequence is TGTGCCAGCATGCGGACTGAAGCTTTCTTT.

Many counts were recorded for this clonotype. V and J are TRBV5-1 and TRBJ2-3, with unresolved D. V was cut by 5 bases and J by 4 bases, with 11 bases left in between. Germline V gene sequence: CDR1 SGHRS, CDR2 YFSETQ. This CDR3 contains 13 residues. CDR3 bases: TGCGCCAGCAGTTATTGGGGTTCAGATACGCAGTATTTT. It translates to CASSYWGSDTQYF.

This clonotype was recorded a few times. This chain connects TRBV7-8 to TRBJ2-1, with D possibly matching TRBD1 (6 bases). CDR1 SGHVS and CDR2 FQNEAQ come from the germline V gene. The CDR3 consists of 16 residues. With 4 bases removed from V and 7 bases from J, the gap between germline ends came to 20 bases. CDR3 amino acids: CASSSPGAGEANEQFF. The CDR3 region has the DNA TGTGCCAGCAGCTCCCCCGGGGCAGGGGAAGCGAATGAGCAGTTCTTC. The variable domain in full, completed from reference TRBV7-8 and TRBJ2-1, reads GAGVSQSPRYKVAKRGQDVALRCDPISGHVSLFWYQQALGQGPEFLTYFQNEAQLDKSGLPSDRFFAERPEGSVSTLKIQRTQQEDSAVYLCASSSPGAGEANEQFFGPGTRLTVL.

This clonotype showed up just a few times. The V and J genes are TRBV9 and TRBJ2-5; TRBD1 might be the D (6 bases). CDR1 and CDR2 from the germline V gene are SGDLS and YYNGEE. V lost 3 bases and J 4 bases, leaving 16 bases between the germline ends. The CDR3 sequence is 15 residues long. The CDR3 region is CASSAMTTGIETQYF. CDR3 DNA sequence: TGTGCCAGCAGCGCAATGACCACAGGGATAGAGACCCAGTACTTC. Drawing the rest from reference TRBV9 and TRBJ2-5, the complete variable domain is DSGVTQTPKHLITATGQRVTLRCSPRSGDLSVYWYQQSLDQGLQFLIQYYNGEERAKGNILERFSAQQFPDLHSELNLSSLELGDSALYFCASSAMTTGIETQYFGPGTRLLVL.

This clonotype was seen ten or more times. The rearrangement uses TRBV12-3 or TRBV12-4 and TRBJ2-1, with TRBD1 as a possible D gene (6 bases). The V end lost 6 bases, the J end lost 9 bases, and 9 bases lay between the germline ends. This CDR3 has 11 amino acids. The CDR3 region has the DNA TGTGCCAGCAGCCAGGGGTTTGAGCAGTTCTTC. This translates into CASSQGFEQFF.

This clonotype was observed a single time. The V gene is TRBV6-5, the J gene TRBJ2-5; D tentatively reads TRBD1 or TRBD2 (5 bases each). Germline V CDR1 and CDR2: MNHEY, SVGAGI. The V end lost 2 bases, the J end lost 1 base, and 8 bases lay between the germline ends. There are 14 residues in the CDR3. The CDR3 region is CASSYPGPQETQYF. Written as DNA, the CDR3 is TGTGCCAGCAGTTACCCGGGACCCCAAGAGACCCAGTACTTC.

This chain connects TRBV12-3 or TRBV12-4 to TRBJ1-5; maybe TRBD1 (5 bases). Trimming took off 2 bases at V and 0 bases at J, with 14 bases between the two ends. This CDR3 is 17 amino acids long. CDR3 residues: CASSLTPPTVSNQPQHF. The CDR3 DNA reads as TGTGCCAGCAGTTTAACCCCCCCGACAGTTAGCAATCAGCCCCAGCATTTT.

This clonotype was detected a few times. The chain is built from TRBV5-1 and TRBJ2-5; 8 nucleotides align to TRBD2. Germline V gives CDR1 SGHRS, CDR2 YFSETQ. This CDR3 has 14 residues. V was pared by 6 bases and J by 1 base, with 5 bases of the junction left unmatched. The CDR3 coding sequence is TGCGCCAGCACCTTAGCGGGGACCCAAGAGACCCAGTACTTC. Residues: CASTLAGTQETQYF.

The V call is TRBV20-1, the J call TRBJ2-1; 8 bases line up with TRBD2. Trimming cost V 3 bases and J 4 bases; bases outside gene matches: 5. Germline V gene lookup returns CDR1 DFQATT and CDR2 SNEGSKA (reference sequence). This CDR3 contains 14 residues. This CDR3 is CSASIAGRYNEQFF. As DNA, the CDR3 is TGCAGTGCTAGCATAGCGGGGCGTTACAATGAGCAGTTCTTC.

The chain couples TRBV29-1 to TRBJ1-2; a possible D gene is TRBD1 (5 bases). Trimming took 4 bases from V and 2 from J, leaving 8 bases between them. The CDR3 has 12 residues. Germline V lookup: CDR1 SQVTM, CDR2 ANQGSEA. The CDR3 loop reads CSVGGNNYGYTF. CDR3 DNA sequence: TGCAGCGTTGGGGGGAACAACTATGGCTACACCTTC. The full variable domain, completed using reference TRBV29-1 and TRBJ1-2, is SAVISQKPSRDICQRGTSLTIQCQVDSQVTMMFWYRQQPGQSLTLIATANQGSEATYESGFVIDKFPISRPNLTFSTLTVSNMSPEDSSIYLCSVGGNNYGYTFGSGTRLTVV.

This clonotype was observed a handful of times. J is TRBJ2-2 and V is TRBV3-1; perhaps TRBD1 as D (5 bases). V was trimmed by 3 bases and J by 3 bases, leaving 8 bases between them. The CDR3 is made up of 14 amino acids. CDR1 and CDR2 from the germline V gene are LGHDT and YNNKEL (reference sequence). CDR3 nucleotide sequence: TGTGCCAGCAGCCAGACAGAATACACCGGGGAGCTGTTTTTT. Translated, it gives CASSQTEYTGELFF.